A selection of T cell receptor beta chains follows, all from one sample in a study of T-cell memory formation after mild COVID-19. TCRdb reprocessed the 5' RACE reads with MiXCR, giving one entry per CDR3 protein. The data hold 550,000 to 700,000 distinct CDR3 sequences, with about a sixth observed a single time. The sample was PBMCs or a T cell subset sorted from them (not recorded which). The receptors derive from an adult woman who had mild COVID-19 (a few samples of this study predate the infection). Cell type and time point are not known. The CDR3 runs from the conserved cysteine through the conserved F or W. D genes are given only for firm matches. Rows may omit the clone size; those that give it use once, few, many or a size class.

j_call: TRBJ2-3
v_call: TRBV9
d_call: TRBD2
clone_size: once
cdr3_nt: TGTGCCAGCAGCAAGGCGTATCAACTAGCGGGGGGATTCACAGATACGCAGTATTTT
cdr3_aa: CASSKAYQLAGGFTDTQYF

j_call: TRBJ2-1
v_call: TRBV7-9
d_call: .
clone_size: few
cdr3_nt: TGTGCCAGCAGCTTAGTTTCAGGGATCAATGAGCAGTTCTTC
cdr3_aa: CASSLVSGINEQFF

j_call: TRBJ1-1
v_call: TRBV20-1
d_call: .
clone_size: .
cdr3_nt: TGCAGTGCTAGAGACCTAAAGGACGGAGCTGAAGCTTTCTTT
cdr3_aa: CSARDLKDGAEAFF

j_call: TRBJ1-2
v_call: TRBV7-2
d_call: TRBD1
clone_size: few
cdr3_nt: TGTGCCAGCAGCTTAGTGACAGGGGGCGGCTATGGCTACACCTTC
cdr3_aa: CASSLVTGGGYGYTF

j_call: TRBJ2-7
v_call: TRBV5-1
d_call: .
clone_size: .
cdr3_nt: TGCGCCAGCAGCTTGGTCCCAGCGGGACAGGTTTACGAGCAGTACTTC
cdr3_aa: CASSLVPAGQVYEQYF

j_call: TRBJ2-7
v_call: TRBV5-1
d_call: TRBD2
clone_size: .
cdr3_nt: TGCGCCAGCAGCGGGGGGGACGGCAGGGAGCAGTACTTC
cdr3_aa: CASSGGDGREQYF

j_call: TRBJ2-7
v_call: TRBV3-1
d_call: .
clone_size: few
cdr3_nt: TGTGCCAGCAGCCAAGGTCGTAGGATCAACGAGCAGTACTTC
cdr3_aa: CASSQGRRINEQYF

j_call: TRBJ1-6
v_call: TRBV7-8
d_call: TRBD1
clone_size: few
cdr3_nt: TGTGCCAGCAGCTCGGGACAGGATTCACCCCTCCACTTT
cdr3_aa: CASSSGQDSPLHF

j_call: TRBJ1-4
v_call: TRBV12-3/TRBV12-4
d_call: .
clone_size: .
cdr3_nt: TGTGCCAGCAGCCGATCACCCAAAAATGAAAAACTGTTTTTT
cdr3_aa: CASSRSPKNEKLFF

j_call: TRBJ2-5
v_call: TRBV7-9
d_call: TRBD1
clone_size: few
cdr3_nt: TGTGCCATACCAGGACAGGGCCGAGGGGAGACCCAGTACTTC
cdr3_aa: CAIPGQGRGETQYF

j_call: TRBJ2-7
v_call: TRBV29-1
d_call: .
clone_size: .
cdr3_nt: TGCAGCGTTGAAGCTCCAGGAACTACCAGCTCCTACGAGCAGTACTTC
cdr3_aa: CSVEAPGTTSSYEQYF

j_call: TRBJ2-1
v_call: TRBV24-1
d_call: TRBD2
clone_size: .
cdr3_nt: TGTGCCACCAGTGATGTAGCGGGGAGCTCCTACAATGAGCAGTTCTTC
cdr3_aa: CATSDVAGSSYNEQFF

j_call: TRBJ2-1
v_call: TRBV29-1
d_call: TRBD1
clone_size: few
cdr3_nt: TGCAGCGTTGAAAGTCCCGACAGGGGCCCCTACAATGAGCAGTTCTTC
cdr3_aa: CSVESPDRGPYNEQFF

j_call: TRBJ2-7
v_call: TRBV11-2
d_call: .
clone_size: once
cdr3_nt: TGTGCCAGCAGCTTAGAGATAGGGCCTAGGAGCTCCTACGAGCAGTACTTC
cdr3_aa: CASSLEIGPRSSYEQYF

j_call: TRBJ2-1
v_call: TRBV7-9
d_call: .
clone_size: .
cdr3_nt: TGTGCCAGCAGCCCGATAGGGGGAGACTCCTACAATGAGCAGTTCTTC
cdr3_aa: CASSPIGGDSYNEQFF

j_call: TRBJ2-1
v_call: TRBV6-2/TRBV6-3
d_call: .
clone_size: .
cdr3_nt: TGTGCCAGCAGGGGGAGTTGGATCGATGAGCAGTTCTTC
cdr3_aa: CASRGSWIDEQFF

j_call: TRBJ2-1
v_call: TRBV12-5
d_call: TRBD2
clone_size: once
cdr3_nt: TGTGCTAGTGGTTTGGTACTTAGCGGGGGCGGTGAGCAGTTCTTC
cdr3_aa: CASGLVLSGGGEQFF

j_call: TRBJ1-1
v_call: TRBV7-9
d_call: .
clone_size: .
cdr3_nt: TGTGCCAGCAGCAGAGGCAGGGCGGGCACTGAAGCTTTCTTT
cdr3_aa: CASSRGRAGTEAFF

j_call: TRBJ2-5
v_call: TRBV24-1
d_call: TRBD2
clone_size: few
cdr3_nt: TGTGCCACCAGTGATTCCCGACGACTAGCGGGAGGGCCGTCGGGAGAGACCCAGTACTTC
cdr3_aa: CATSDSRRLAGGPSGETQYF

j_call: TRBJ2-7
v_call: TRBV28
d_call: TRBD1
clone_size: .
cdr3_nt: TGTGCCAGCAGGCAAGGGACAGGGGATTCCTACGAGCAGTACTTC
cdr3_aa: CASRQGTGDSYEQYF

j_call: TRBJ2-5
v_call: TRBV7-2
d_call: TRBD2
clone_size: .
cdr3_nt: TGTGCCAGCAGCTTAGATGGGACTACCAAAGAGACCCAGTACTTC
cdr3_aa: CASSLDGTTKETQYF

j_call: TRBJ1-1
v_call: TRBV24-1
d_call: TRBD1
clone_size: many
cdr3_nt: TGTGCCACCAGTGATTCGACAAAAGGACAGGGACGGTGGACTGAAGCTTTCTTT
cdr3_aa: CATSDSTKGQGRWTEAFF

j_call: TRBJ2-7
v_call: TRBV12-3/TRBV12-4
d_call: TRBD1
clone_size: few
cdr3_nt: TGTGCCAGCAGTTTTCGCCAGGGGGTGGTTGTCGAGCAGTACTTC
cdr3_aa: CASSFRQGVVVEQYF

j_call: TRBJ1-2
v_call: TRBV11-1
d_call: .
clone_size: few
cdr3_nt: TGTGCCAGCAGCTTAGCGCTACGGGAGAGCTACACCTTC
cdr3_aa: CASSLALRESYTF

j_call: TRBJ2-2
v_call: TRBV7-6
d_call: .
clone_size: many
cdr3_nt: TGTGCCAGCAGTCACAGAGGGGCCGGGGAGCTGTTTTTT
cdr3_aa: CASSHRGAGELFF

j_call: TRBJ2-2
v_call: TRBV12-3/TRBV12-4
d_call: .
clone_size: .
cdr3_nt: TGTGCCAGCAGTTTACGTACGAACACCGGGGAGCTGTTTTTT
cdr3_aa: CASSLRTNTGELFF